These T cell receptor beta chains were read from a single sample in a study of control samples from healthy donors and cancer patients. Profiled with immunoSEQ multiplex PCR; TCRdb holds only in-frame clones, not every one. The data show around 150,000 clones, 80% to 90% seen once. Sequencing input: blood. These receptors were taken from a man between 18 and 35 years old in good health. Both conserved end residues are part of each CDR3. Each record gives: D gene, V gene, clone size, J gene, CDR3 DNA, CDR3 protein. The D gene is left open where the match is weak. A row's size may be missing; if present it is once, few, many or a size class.

d_call: NA; v_call: TRBV15; clone_size: few; j_call: TRBJ1-5; cdr3_nt: TGTGCCACCGGCGGGGGAAATCAGCCCCAGCATTTT; cdr3_aa: CATGGGNQPQHF
d_call: TRBD2; v_call: TRBV11-2; clone_size: NA; j_call: TRBJ2-7; cdr3_nt: TGTGCCAGCAGCTCGGGACTAATTACCTACGAGCAGTACTTC; cdr3_aa: CASSSGLITYEQYF
d_call: NA; v_call: TRBV3-1/TRBV3-2; clone_size: NA; j_call: TRBJ1-2; cdr3_nt: TGTGCCAGCAGCTCGACTTGGGGCTACACCTTC; cdr3_aa: CASSSTWGYTF
d_call: NA; v_call: TRBV28; clone_size: NA; j_call: TRBJ1-1; cdr3_nt: TGTGCCAGCAGTTCTGGTGTAAACACTGAAGCTTTCTTT; cdr3_aa: CASSSGVNTEAFF
d_call: NA; v_call: TRBV7-2; clone_size: NA; j_call: TRBJ2-3; cdr3_nt: TGTGCCAGCAGCCCGGACCGAACCACAGATACGCAGTATTTT; cdr3_aa: CASSPDRTTDTQYF
d_call: NA; v_call: TRBV6-4; clone_size: NA; j_call: TRBJ2-3; cdr3_nt: TGTGCCAGCAGTGACGCACCGACCATTTCCACAGATACGCAGTATTTT; cdr3_aa: CASSDAPTISTDTQYF
d_call: NA; v_call: TRBV20-1; clone_size: NA; j_call: TRBJ2-1; cdr3_nt: TGCAGTGCTGGGGATAGGGGTTTGGAATTCTTC; cdr3_aa: CSAGDRGLEFF
d_call: NA; v_call: TRBV28; clone_size: NA; j_call: TRBJ1-1; cdr3_nt: TGTGCCAGCAGAGTTTTACAGGGTGAGGGCACTGAAGCTTTCTTT; cdr3_aa: CASRVLQGEGTEAFF
d_call: NA; v_call: TRBV19; clone_size: NA; j_call: TRBJ2-2; cdr3_nt: TGTGCCAGTAGCTTGGACTTGCGTCCCGGGGAGCTGTTTTTT; cdr3_aa: CASSLDLRPGELFF
d_call: TRBD1; v_call: TRBV28; clone_size: NA; j_call: TRBJ1-2; cdr3_nt: TGTGCCAGCAGTTCGGGACAGGGGAGTATCTATGGCTACACCTTC; cdr3_aa: CASSSGQGSIYGYTF
d_call: NA; v_call: TRBV11-2; clone_size: few; j_call: TRBJ2-2; cdr3_nt: TGTGCCAGCAGCTTATCTAACACCGGGGAGCTGTTTTTT; cdr3_aa: CASSLSNTGELFF
d_call: NA; v_call: TRBV19; clone_size: NA; j_call: TRBJ1-1; cdr3_nt: TGTGCCAGTAGTTCAGGAGAGGTGAACACTGAAGCTTTCTTT; cdr3_aa: CASSSGEVNTEAFF
d_call: NA; v_call: TRBV9; clone_size: NA; j_call: TRBJ1-1; cdr3_nt: TGTGCCAGCAGCGTGACCGGGGGGATGAACACTGAAGCTTTCTTT; cdr3_aa: CASSVTGGMNTEAFF
d_call: NA; v_call: TRBV5-4; clone_size: NA; j_call: TRBJ1-2; cdr3_nt: TGTGCCAGCAGCTTGGCGAGCACCTATGGCTACACCTTC; cdr3_aa: CASSLASTYGYTF
d_call: NA; v_call: TRBV5-1; clone_size: NA; j_call: TRBJ2-5; cdr3_nt: TGCGCCAGCAGCCACGAGAGGGGGGAGACCCAGTACTTC; cdr3_aa: CASSHERGETQYF
d_call: TRBD1; v_call: TRBV6-5; clone_size: NA; j_call: TRBJ2-7; cdr3_nt: TGTGCCAGCAGTAACAGGGGGCACGAGCAGTACTTC; cdr3_aa: CASSNRGHEQYF
d_call: NA; v_call: TRBV5-6; clone_size: NA; j_call: TRBJ2-5; cdr3_nt: TGTGCCAGCAGCTTGGGCAGTAGGGAGACCCAGTACTTC; cdr3_aa: CASSLGSRETQYF
d_call: NA; v_call: TRBV25-1; clone_size: NA; j_call: TRBJ1-6; cdr3_nt: TGTGCCAGCAGTGACCAGTATAATTCACCCCTCCACTTT; cdr3_aa: CASSDQYNSPLHF
d_call: NA; v_call: TRBV15; clone_size: once; j_call: TRBJ2-4; cdr3_nt: TGTGCCACCAGCAGAGAGATAGCCAAAAACATTCAGTACTTC; cdr3_aa: CATSREIAKNIQYF
d_call: NA; v_call: TRBV28; clone_size: NA; j_call: TRBJ2-2; cdr3_nt: TGTGCCAGCAGTTCCCTCGGCGGGGAGCTGTTTTTT; cdr3_aa: CASSSLGGELFF
d_call: NA; v_call: TRBV6-5; clone_size: NA; j_call: TRBJ2-5; cdr3_nt: TGTGCCAGCAGTTACTCGAGAAGAGAGACCCAGTACTTC; cdr3_aa: CASSYSRRETQYF
d_call: NA; v_call: TRBV11-1; clone_size: NA; j_call: TRBJ1-4; cdr3_nt: TGTGCCAGCAGCCACCAACAGGGAAGGGCTGAAAAACTGTTTTTT; cdr3_aa: CASSHQQGRAEKLFF
d_call: NA; v_call: TRBV5-4; clone_size: NA; j_call: TRBJ2-6; cdr3_nt: TGTGCCAGCAGCTTGGAGGCATTCCGCTCTGGGGCCAACGTCCTGACTTTC; cdr3_aa: CASSLEAFRSGANVLTF
d_call: NA; v_call: TRBV27; clone_size: NA; j_call: TRBJ2-5; cdr3_nt: TGTGCCAGCAGTCCGACCCCTCGGATACAACAAGTCACCCAGTACTTC; cdr3_aa: CASSPTPRIQQVTQYF
d_call: NA; v_call: TRBV5-5; clone_size: NA; j_call: TRBJ1-4; cdr3_nt: TGTGCCAGCAGCCCCCGGCGGGAGCTCAATGAAAAACTGTTTTTT; cdr3_aa: CASSPRRELNEKLFF
d_call: TRBD1; v_call: TRBV28; clone_size: NA; j_call: TRBJ2-2; cdr3_nt: TGTGCCAGCAGGCCAGGACAGGGTACCACCGGGGAGCTGTTTTTT; cdr3_aa: CASRPGQGTTGELFF
d_call: NA; v_call: TRBV7-8; clone_size: few; j_call: TRBJ1-6; cdr3_nt: TGTGCCAGTCCCGCTCGGGTAAATTCACCCCTCCACTTT; cdr3_aa: CASPARVNSPLHF
d_call: TRBD2; v_call: TRBV4-1; clone_size: NA; j_call: TRBJ2-5; cdr3_nt: TGCGCCAGCAGCCAATTCGGGGGGCAAGAGACCCAGTACTTC; cdr3_aa: CASSQFGGQETQYF
d_call: TRBD1; v_call: TRBV5-5; clone_size: NA; j_call: TRBJ1-4; cdr3_nt: TGTGCCAGCAGCTTCCGGGACAGGGTACTAACTAATGAAAAACTGTTTTTT; cdr3_aa: CASSFRDRVLTNEKLFF
d_call: NA; v_call: TRBV18; clone_size: NA; j_call: TRBJ2-7; cdr3_nt: TGTGCCAGCTCACCAATCCCAGATCCCTACGAGCAGTACTTC; cdr3_aa: CASSPIPDPYEQYF
d_call: TRBD2; v_call: TRBV7-3; clone_size: NA; j_call: TRBJ2-3; cdr3_nt: TGTGCCAGCAGCCTAACTAGCGGGGGGGCTGGAGATACGCAGTATTTT; cdr3_aa: CASSLTSGGAGDTQYF
d_call: TRBD1; v_call: TRBV12-5; clone_size: NA; j_call: TRBJ1-5; cdr3_nt: TGTGCTAGTGGTTTGGGGACAGGGAGCAATCAGCCCCAGCATTTT; cdr3_aa: CASGLGTGSNQPQHF
d_call: NA; v_call: TRBV13; clone_size: NA; j_call: TRBJ2-2; cdr3_nt: TGTGCCAGCAGCCGGGGTAGCGGGGAGCTGTTTTTT; cdr3_aa: CASSRGSGELFF
d_call: TRBD1; v_call: TRBV5-4; clone_size: NA; j_call: TRBJ2-3; cdr3_nt: TGTGCCAGCAGTTGGACAGGGGGGGCAGATACGCAGTATTTT; cdr3_aa: CASSWTGGADTQYF
d_call: TRBD2; v_call: TRBV6-5; clone_size: medium-sized; j_call: TRBJ2-7; cdr3_nt: TGTGCCAGCAGTCGGCTTAGCGGGGGAGGCCTCGAGCAGTACTTC; cdr3_aa: CASSRLSGGGLEQYF
d_call: NA; v_call: TRBV30; clone_size: NA; j_call: TRBJ1-2; cdr3_nt: TGTGCCTGGAGTGGGACATCCGATGGCTACACCTTC; cdr3_aa: CAWSGTSDGYTF
d_call: NA; v_call: TRBV7-8; clone_size: NA; j_call: TRBJ2-3; cdr3_nt: TGTGCCAGCAGCTTAGGGAGTAGCACAGATACGCAGTATTTT; cdr3_aa: CASSLGSSTDTQYF
d_call: NA; v_call: TRBV3-1/TRBV3-2; clone_size: NA; j_call: TRBJ1-6; cdr3_nt: TGTGCCAGCAGCCCCGGCGGGATGGGTTATAATTCACCCCTCCACTTT; cdr3_aa: CASSPGGMGYNSPLHF
d_call: TRBD1; v_call: TRBV19; clone_size: NA; j_call: TRBJ1-2; cdr3_nt: TGTGCCAGTAGCCACCGGGACAGGGATAACTATGGCTACACCTTC; cdr3_aa: CASSHRDRDNYGYTF
d_call: TRBD2; v_call: TRBV9; clone_size: once; j_call: TRBJ2-7; cdr3_nt: TGTGCCAGCAGCGTAGCGCTAGCGGGTTCCCCCTACGAGCAGTACTTC; cdr3_aa: CASSVALAGSPYEQYF
d_call: NA; v_call: TRBV9; clone_size: NA; j_call: TRBJ2-5; cdr3_nt: TGTGCCAGCAGCGTTGGCTCCGGGCATCAAGAGACCCAGTACTTC; cdr3_aa: CASSVGSGHQETQYF